This T cell receptor (beta chain) was sequenced for a study of T cell repertoires in cytomegalovirus infection. This clonotype was observed a few times. Its target is unknown. Germline CDR1 and CDR2: MNHNS and SASEGT. V was pared by 8 bases and J by 0 bases, with 8 bases between. The CDR3 contains 13 residues. TCRdb reprocessed the reads with MiXCR, giving one entry per CDR3 protein. Here the sample spans some 700,000 distinct CDR3 sequences, around a third being singletons. The V gene is TRBV6-1, the J gene TRBJ1-3; no clear D. This TCR came from a human donor in good health (CMV status not recorded). Some clones in this sample may be carry-over from other donors' samples. The sequencing here drew on cultured PBMCs, taken from culture after CMV antigen stimulation. CDR3 residues: CASYRSSGNTIYF. The CDR3 nucleotides read TGTGCCAGCTATCGGAGCTCTGGAAACACCATATATTTT.